This is a list of T cell receptor beta chains from one sample in a study of T-cell reconstitution after alpha-beta-depleted transplantation in children. One entry per CDR3 protein results from TCRdb running MiXCR on the PCR reads. Altogether about 300,000 distinct CDR3 sequences are present, 10% being singletons, with the ten largest covering less than 9%. Specimen: PBMCs, collected before TCRalphabeta/CD19-depleted stem cell transplant. The receptors stem from a boy under two years old with acute myeloid leukemia, due to receive a stem cell transplant. CDR3s include the opening cysteine and the closing phenylalanine or tryptophan. The D gene is left open where the match is weak. For some rows the clone size is stated as once, few or many, or as a class when expanded; others skip it.

J: TRBJ1-3; V: TRBV6-5; D: NA; size: many; DNA: TGTGCCAGCAGGGCCTCGGGGAGGGGACCCGCCGGAAACACCATATATTTT; CDR3: CASRASGRGPAGNTIYF
J: TRBJ2-3; V: TRBV28; D: TRBD2; size: many; DNA: TGTGCCAGCGCGAATGGCGGGAGGATGGATACGCAGTATTTT; CDR3: CASANGGRMDTQYF
J: TRBJ2-2; V: TRBV25-1; D: TRBD1; size: few; DNA: TGTGCCAGCAGTCGGGGACAGGGGGCCGGCGGGGAGCTGTTTTTT; CDR3: CASSRGQGAGGELFF
J: TRBJ2-7; V: TRBV30; D: TRBD1; size: few; DNA: TGTGCCTGGAGGCTCTATGGACAGGGCTACGAGCAGTACTTC; CDR3: CAWRLYGQGYEQYF
J: TRBJ1-5; V: TRBV6-2/TRBV6-3; D: NA; size: many; DNA: TGTGCCAGCAGTTACCTCAACACCAGGCGGCAGCCCCAGCATTTT; CDR3: CASSYLNTRRQPQHF
J: TRBJ2-1; V: TRBV20-1; D: NA; size: few; DNA: TGCAGTGCTAGTAACCCGGGTAGCTCCTACAATGAGCAGTTCTTC; CDR3: CSASNPGSSYNEQFF
J: TRBJ2-7; V: TRBV20-1; D: TRBD1; size: many; DNA: TGCAGTGCTCGACAGGGGGCCTACGAGCAGTACTTC; CDR3: CSARQGAYEQYF
J: TRBJ2-7; V: TRBV20-1; D: NA; size: many; DNA: TGCAGTGCTAGAGATCAGGACGGCACCTACGAGCAGTACTTC; CDR3: CSARDQDGTYEQYF
J: TRBJ2-3; V: TRBV28; D: TRBD2; size: many; DNA: TGTGCCGAAGGGACTAGCGGGAGGGCAGAAGACACAGATACGCAGTATTTT; CDR3: CAEGTSGRAEDTDTQYF
J: TRBJ1-5; V: TRBV2; D: TRBD1; size: few; DNA: TGTGCCACACGTGGACAGGGGAATCAGCCCCAGCATTTT; CDR3: CATRGQGNQPQHF
J: TRBJ1-2; V: TRBV12-5; D: TRBD1; size: NA; DNA: TGTGCTAGTGGTGGGACAGTACCTAACTATGGCTACACCTTC; CDR3: CASGGTVPNYGYTF
J: TRBJ2-2; V: TRBV7-7; D: NA; size: many; DNA: TGTGCCAGCAGCCCGGGACCAGGACCCGGGGAGCTGTTTTTT; CDR3: CASSPGPGPGELFF
J: TRBJ1-1; V: TRBV20-1; D: NA; size: NA; DNA: TGCAGTGCTAGACAGGACTTCATGAACACTGACGCTTTCTTT; CDR3: CSARQDFMNTDAFF
J: TRBJ1-2; V: TRBV13; D: NA; size: many; DNA: TGTGCCAGCAGCTTAATCTGGGACAAGGGCTATGGCTACACCTTC; CDR3: CASSLIWDKGYGYTF
J: TRBJ2-1; V: TRBV7-3; D: NA; size: many; DNA: TGTGCCAGCAGCCGGGACTTCTACAATGAGCAGTTCTTC; CDR3: CASSRDFYNEQFF
J: TRBJ2-1; V: TRBV12-5; D: NA; size: many; DNA: TGTGCTAGTGGTTTGTGGAGGGGGGCCAACAATGAGCAGTTCTTC; CDR3: CASGLWRGANNEQFF
J: TRBJ2-5; V: TRBV7-2; D: TRBD2; size: many; DNA: TGTGCCAGCACCCTGACTAGCGGGGGCCTCCAAGAGACCCAGTACTTC; CDR3: CASTLTSGGLQETQYF
J: TRBJ2-5; V: TRBV28; D: TRBD1; size: few; DNA: TGTGCCAGCAAAAACAGGGGCCAAGAGACCCAGTACTTC; CDR3: CASKNRGQETQYF
J: TRBJ2-1; V: TRBV27; D: NA; size: NA; DNA: TGTGCCAGCAGTTTTCTTCAGGGGCAACTAGGGCAGTTCTTC; CDR3: CASSFLQGQLGQFF
J: TRBJ2-3; V: TRBV25-1; D: NA; size: many; DNA: TGTGCCAGCAGTGAAGGCTTGTTCACAGATACGCAGTATTTT; CDR3: CASSEGLFTDTQYF
J: TRBJ2-5; V: TRBV3-1; D: NA; size: NA; DNA: TGTGCCAGCAGCCAAGAGAAGGCGGCAGAAGAGACCCAGTACTTC; CDR3: CASSQEKAAEETQYF
J: TRBJ2-3; V: TRBV2; D: NA; size: many; DNA: TGTGCCAGCATAGGCGTCGGCGCGGTGGGCACAGATACGCAGTATTTT; CDR3: CASIGVGAVGTDTQYF
J: TRBJ2-1; V: TRBV7-2; D: TRBD2; size: many; DNA: TGTGCCAGCAGCTTACTAGCGGGAGCTTGGACCAATGAGCAGTTCTTC; CDR3: CASSLLAGAWTNEQFF
J: TRBJ2-7; V: TRBV24-1; D: TRBD1; size: many; DNA: TGTGCCACCAGTCGAACAGGGGTCGAGCAGTACTTC; CDR3: CATSRTGVEQYF
J: TRBJ2-3; V: TRBV20-1; D: TRBD1; size: many; DNA: TGCAGTGCTAGACAGGGGGCATACACAGATACGCAGTATTTT; CDR3: CSARQGAYTDTQYF
J: TRBJ2-4; V: TRBV3-1; D: TRBD1; size: once; DNA: TGTGCCATCAGTCCCCTACAGGGGGCCCTCCTTTATACCAAAAACATTCAGTACTTC; CDR3: CAISPLQGALLYTKNIQYF
J: TRBJ1-2; V: TRBV27; D: TRBD1; size: NA; DNA: TGTGCCAGCACAGACAGGGGAAGCTATGGCTACACCTTC; CDR3: CASTDRGSYGYTF
J: TRBJ2-2; V: TRBV15; D: NA; size: many; DNA: TGTGCCACCAGCAGGTCCAGTAGGGCCGGGGAGCTGTTTTTT; CDR3: CATSRSSRAGELFF
J: TRBJ1-3; V: TRBV28; D: NA; size: many; DNA: TGTGCCTGCAAAGGCCGCTCTGGAAACACCATATATTTT; CDR3: CACKGRSGNTIYF
J: TRBJ2-3; V: TRBV7-2; D: TRBD2; size: many; DNA: TGTGCCAGCAGCCCAGAACTAGCGGGAGGCACAGATACGCAGTATTTT; CDR3: CASSPELAGGTDTQYF
J: TRBJ2-7; V: TRBV4-2; D: TRBD2; size: NA; DNA: TGTGCCAGCAGCCAAGAAAAAACTAGCGGGGGGGCCTACGAGCAGTACTTC; CDR3: CASSQEKTSGGAYEQYF
J: TRBJ2-4; V: TRBV20-1; D: NA; size: many; DNA: TGCAGTGCTAGTCACTGGGTCGACAAAAACATTCAGTACTTC; CDR3: CSASHWVDKNIQYF
J: TRBJ2-3; V: TRBV7-2; D: NA; size: many; DNA: TGTGCCAGCAGCGTTACCGGGACAGCGGGTACAGATACGCAGTATTTT; CDR3: CASSVTGTAGTDTQYF
J: TRBJ1-2; V: TRBV28; D: NA; size: NA; DNA: TGTGCCAGTTCCAAAGGACAGAACTATGGCTACACCTTC; CDR3: CASSKGQNYGYTF
J: TRBJ1-2; V: TRBV5-5; D: NA; size: NA; DNA: TGTGCCAGCAGCTTGGGGACAGCCAACGTCTATGGCTACACCTTC; CDR3: CASSLGTANVYGYTF
J: TRBJ2-5; V: TRBV7-9; D: NA; size: many; DNA: TGTGCCAGCAGCTTAGTTGGGATTCAAGAGACCCAGTACTTC; CDR3: CASSLVGIQETQYF
J: TRBJ2-1; V: TRBV9; D: NA; size: many; DNA: TGTGCCAGCAGCGTAGCGGGGGACTACAATGAGCAGTTCTTC; CDR3: CASSVAGDYNEQFF
J: TRBJ2-7; V: TRBV4-3; D: TRBD2; size: many; DNA: TGCGCCAGCAGCCAAGATCTGACTAGCGGGACTGAATACGAGCAGTACTTC; CDR3: CASSQDLTSGTEYEQYF
J: TRBJ1-6; V: TRBV7-8; D: TRBD1; size: few; DNA: TGTGCCAGCAGCCACACCCGGCAGGGGGGGGGCTCACCCCTCCACTTT; CDR3: CASSHTRQGGGSPLHF
J: TRBJ2-1; V: TRBV5-4; D: NA; size: few; DNA: TGTGCCAGCAGCTCCTACTCCGATGAGCAGTTCTTC; CDR3: CASSSYSDEQFF
J: TRBJ2-1; V: TRBV6-2/TRBV6-3; D: TRBD2; size: many; DNA: TGTGCCAGCAGTATCGGACTAGCGGAACAGTTCTTC; CDR3: CASSIGLAEQFF